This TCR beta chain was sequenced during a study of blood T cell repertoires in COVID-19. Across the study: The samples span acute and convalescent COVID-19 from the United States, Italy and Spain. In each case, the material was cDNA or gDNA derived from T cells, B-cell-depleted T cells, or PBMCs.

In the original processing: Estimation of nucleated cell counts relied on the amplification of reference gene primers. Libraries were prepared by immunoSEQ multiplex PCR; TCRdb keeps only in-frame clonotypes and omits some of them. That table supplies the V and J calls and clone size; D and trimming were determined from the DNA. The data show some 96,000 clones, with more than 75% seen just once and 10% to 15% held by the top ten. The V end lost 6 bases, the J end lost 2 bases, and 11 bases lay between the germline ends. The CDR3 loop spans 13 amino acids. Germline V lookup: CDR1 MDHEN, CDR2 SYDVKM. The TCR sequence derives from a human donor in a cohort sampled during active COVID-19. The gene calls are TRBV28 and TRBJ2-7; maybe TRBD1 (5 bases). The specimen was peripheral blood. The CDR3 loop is CASSPGQPYEQYF. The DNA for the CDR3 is TGTGCCAGCAGCCCCGGACAACCCTACGAGCAGTACTTC.